This TCR beta chain was recovered during a study of metastatic and nonmetastatic thyroid tumors. Looking at the study overall: Repertoires from malignant and benign thyroid patients were compared across blood and tumor or nodule tissue. Findings and limits, study-wide: Reported TCR beta diversity, measured in blood and tumor, was significantly higher for malignant thyroid tumors than for benign nodules.

In germline, CDR1 is LGHDT, CDR2 YNNKEL (reference sequence). This CDR3 is built from 14 residues. Losses at the gene ends were 2 bases for V and 4 bases for J; bases not matched to a gene: 3. This clone was picked up many times. Its antigen is as yet unknown. Original processing notes: Clinicopathological groups differed in CDR3, with these differences serving to build a distant-metastasis classifier for papillary thyroid cancer. TCRdb used MiXCR to call clones anew from the PCR reads. These V and J calls originate from TCRdb's pipeline instead of the authors' own analysis. The sample includes 50,000 to 70,000 clones, about 4% of them seen just once. Every patient underwent thyroid surgery untreated.

This rearrangement joins TRBV3-1 to TRBJ1-1; 8 bases are a match to TRBD1. This receptor was identified in a female donor with papillary thyroid cancer or a benign thyroid nodule (not recorded which). Some clones in this sample may be carry-over from other donors' samples. Sample: blood. The CDR3 protein is CASSQQGAGTEAFF. CDR3 DNA: TGTGCCAGCAGCCAACAGGGGGCGGGCACTGAAGCTTTCTTT. Using reference TRBV3-1 and TRBJ1-1 for the parts outside the CDR3, the full variable domain is DTAVSQTPKYLVTQMGNDKSIKCEQNLGHDTMYWYKQDSKKFLKIMFSYNNKELIINETVPNRFSPKSPDKAHLNLHINSLELGDSAVYFCASSQQGAGTEAFFGQGTRLTVV.